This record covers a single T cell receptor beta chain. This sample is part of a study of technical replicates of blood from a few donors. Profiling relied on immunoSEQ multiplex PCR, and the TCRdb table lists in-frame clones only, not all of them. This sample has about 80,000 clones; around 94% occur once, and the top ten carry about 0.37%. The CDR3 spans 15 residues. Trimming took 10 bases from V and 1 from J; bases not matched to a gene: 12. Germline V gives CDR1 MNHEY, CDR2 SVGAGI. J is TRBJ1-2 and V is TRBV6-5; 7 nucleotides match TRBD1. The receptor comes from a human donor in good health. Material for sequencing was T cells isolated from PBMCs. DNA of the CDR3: TGTGCCACCGGAAGACAGGGTCCCATTAACTATGGCTACACCTTC. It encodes CATGRQGPINYGYTF.